Presented here are 8 T cell receptor beta chains from one specimen sequenced in a study of CD8 T cells in Susac syndrome. It was with random hexamers that roughly 0.5 to 1 ug RNA was reverse transcribed. TCRdb called the immunoSEQ multiplex PCR reads again in MiXCR, with one record for every CDR3 protein. Of approximately 180,000 distinct CDR3 sequences listed, around 94% are singletons. Material: CD4+ T cells from PBMCs. The receptor set was obtained from a human donor with Susac syndrome.

The chain uses TRBV7-2 and TRBJ2-3; D is possibly TRBD1 or TRBD2 (5 bases each). The V gene's germline CDR1 is SGHTA and CDR2 FQGNSA. This CDR3 spans 16 amino acids. V lost 6 bases and J lost 2, with 18 bases in between. CDR3 in amino acids: CASSPAGGKITDTQYF. The CDR3 region has the DNA TGTGCCAGCAGTCCCGCTGGGGGAAAGATCACAGATACGCAGTATTTT. The whole variable domain, remainder taken from reference TRBV7-2 and TRBJ2-3, is GAGVSQSPSNKVTEKGKDVELRCDPISGHTALYWYRQSLGQGLEFLIYFQGNSAPDKSGLPSDRFSAERTGGSVSTLTIQRTQQEDSAVYLCASSPAGGKITDTQYFGPGTRLTVL.

The rearrangement uses TRBV24-1 and TRBJ2-1; 9 bases fit TRBD1. Germline loops: CDR1 KGHDR, CDR2 SFDVKD. Losses at the gene ends were 4 bases for V and 9 bases for J; bases not matched to a gene: 6. The CDR3 is made up of 14 amino acids. DNA of the CDR3: TGTGCCACCAGTGACGGGACAGGGTGGAGTGAGCAGTTCTTC. Residues: CATSDGTGWSEQFF.

The genes are TRBV9 and TRBJ1-1, with D tentatively TRBD1 (5 bases). Trimming left V 4 bases short and J 0 bases short, with 19 bases between. The length of the CDR3 is 17 residues. CDR1 is SGDLS and CDR2 is YYNGEE in the germline V gene. CDR3 sequence: CASSPSRGGGLNTEAFF. The CDR3, as DNA: TGTGCCAGCAGCCCATCCCGTGGGGGGGGGTTGAACACTGAAGCTTTCTTT.

This chain uses TRBV29-1 with TRBJ2-7; perhaps TRBD1 as D (5 bases). Trimming took off 6 bases at V and 4 bases at J, with 10 bases between the two ends. The germline CDR1 and CDR2 sequences are SQVTM and ANQGSEA. The CDR3 sequence is 11 residues long. The DNA for the CDR3 is TGCAGCGTCGCCGACAGATACGAGCAGTACTTC. This gives the protein CSVADRYEQYF.

The rearrangement links TRBV7-2 to TRBJ2-1; D is unresolved. CDR1 is SGHTA and CDR2 is FQGNSA in the germline V gene. CDR3 length equals 15 residues. The ends were cut back, 1 base at V and 5 bases at J, with 12 bases in the middle. The CDR3 bases are TGTGCCAGCAGCTTAGATGGCAGGACCAACAATGAGCAGTTCTTC. Protein: CASSLDGRTNNEQFF. Together with reference TRBV7-2 and TRBJ2-1, the CDR3 gives the full variable domain: GAGVSQSPSNKVTEKGKDVELRCDPISGHTALYWYRQSLGQGLEFLIYFQGNSAPDKSGLPSDRFSAERTGGSVSTLTIQRTQQEDSAVYLCASSLDGRTNNEQFFGPGTRLTVL.

The genes are TRBV20-1 and TRBJ2-4, with TRBD2 identical over 8 bases. CDR1 is DFQATT, CDR2 SNEGSKA, per germline (reference sequence). The CDR3 consists of 14 residues. The V gene end was trimmed by 6 bases and the J gene end by 3 bases; junction bases not matched to a gene: 7. CDR3 nucleotides: TGCAGTGCCATACTAGCGGACCACAAAAACATTCAGTACTTC. It is translated as CSAILADHKNIQYF.

This clonotype was seen more than once but under ten times. The J gene is TRBJ2-7, the V gene TRBV29-1, with D maybe TRBD2 (6 bases). The ends were cut back, 5 bases at V and 0 bases at J, with 8 bases in the middle. Germline CDR1 and CDR2: SQVTM and ANQGSEA. The CDR3 contains 12 residues. The CDR3 DNA reads TGCAGCGTTATAGCGGTCTCCTACGAGCAGTACTTC. Protein: CSVIAVSYEQYF.

The chain recombines TRBV5-1 with TRBJ2-2; the match to TRBD2 covers 9 bases. The germline gives CDR1 SGHRS, CDR2 YFSETQ. J was trimmed by 4 bases and V by 4 bases; bases with no gene match: 5. This CDR3 is built from 15 residues. CDR3 coding DNA: TGCGCCAGCAGCCCTGCTAGCGGGACCACCGGGGAGCTGTTTTTT. Protein sequence: CASSPASGTTGELFF.